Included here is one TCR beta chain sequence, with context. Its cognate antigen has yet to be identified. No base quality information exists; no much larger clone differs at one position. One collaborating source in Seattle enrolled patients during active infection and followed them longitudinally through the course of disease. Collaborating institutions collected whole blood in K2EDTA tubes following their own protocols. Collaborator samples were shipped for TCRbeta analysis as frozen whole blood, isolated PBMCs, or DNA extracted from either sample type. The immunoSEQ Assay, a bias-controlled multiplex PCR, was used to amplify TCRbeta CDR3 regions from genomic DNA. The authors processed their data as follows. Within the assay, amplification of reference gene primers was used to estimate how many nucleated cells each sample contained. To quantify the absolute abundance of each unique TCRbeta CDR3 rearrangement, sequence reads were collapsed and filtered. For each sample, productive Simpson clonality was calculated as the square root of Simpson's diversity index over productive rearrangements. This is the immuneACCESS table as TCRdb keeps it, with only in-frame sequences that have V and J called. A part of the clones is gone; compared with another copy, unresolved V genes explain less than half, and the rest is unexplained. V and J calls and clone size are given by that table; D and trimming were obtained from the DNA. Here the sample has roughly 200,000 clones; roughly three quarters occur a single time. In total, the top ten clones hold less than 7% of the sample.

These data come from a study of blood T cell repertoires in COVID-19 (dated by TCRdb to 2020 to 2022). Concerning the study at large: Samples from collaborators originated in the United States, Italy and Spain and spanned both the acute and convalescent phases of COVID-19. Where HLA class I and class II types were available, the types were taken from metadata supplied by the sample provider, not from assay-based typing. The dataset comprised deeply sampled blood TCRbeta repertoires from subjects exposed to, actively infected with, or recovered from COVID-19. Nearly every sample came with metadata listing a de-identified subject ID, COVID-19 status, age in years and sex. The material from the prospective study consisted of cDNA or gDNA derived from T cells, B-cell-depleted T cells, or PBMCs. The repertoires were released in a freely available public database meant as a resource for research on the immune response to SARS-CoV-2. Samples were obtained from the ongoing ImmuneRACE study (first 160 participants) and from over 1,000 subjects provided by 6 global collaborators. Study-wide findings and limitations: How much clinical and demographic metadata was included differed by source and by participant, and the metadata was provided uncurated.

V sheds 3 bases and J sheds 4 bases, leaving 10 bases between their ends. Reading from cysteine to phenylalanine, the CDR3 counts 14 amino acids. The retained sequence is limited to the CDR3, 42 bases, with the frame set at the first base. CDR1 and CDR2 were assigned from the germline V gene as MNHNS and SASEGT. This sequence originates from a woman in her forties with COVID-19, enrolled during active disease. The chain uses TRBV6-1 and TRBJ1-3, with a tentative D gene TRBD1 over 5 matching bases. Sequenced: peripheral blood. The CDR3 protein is CASSEGGSGNTIYF. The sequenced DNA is TGTGCCAGCAGTGAGGGGGGATCCGGAAACACCATATATTTT.